The 15 T cell receptor beta chains below all came from one sample that was sequenced in a study of CD8+ T cells in alopecia areata. RNA, once extracted, was reverse transcribed into cDNA for use as the sequencing template. Clones were read by immunoSEQ multiplex PCR, and TCRdb kept only the in-frame ones, dropping some. The sample contains about 140,000 clones, around 57% of which appear only once. The sample comprised CD4+ T cells sorted from blood. Source of these receptors: a human donor in good health.

The chain is built from TRBV29-1 and TRBJ2-5; D not resolved. V gave up 3 bases and J gave up 5 bases, with 10 bases separating them. This CDR3 is 12 amino acids long. CDR1 and CDR2 (germline): SQVTM, ANQGSEA. This CDR3 is CSVDRASETQYF. CDR3 DNA sequence: TGCAGCGTTGACCGAGCCTCGGAGACCCAGTACTTC.

This CDR3 reads CASSLDRRVYEQYF. CDR3 DNA sequence: TGTGCCAGCAGCTTAGACCGACGGGTCTACGAGCAGTACTTC. The chain employs TRBV11-2 and TRBJ2-7, with D hard to call. Germline V CDR1 and CDR2: SGHAT, FQNNGV. V was clipped by 0 bases and J by 3 bases, with 9 bases between them. The CDR3 totals 14 residues.

The gene calls are TRBV2 and TRBJ2-3, with D perhaps matching TRBD2 (6 bases). The CDR3 is 15 residues long. Germline V lookup: CDR1 SNHLY, CDR2 FYNNEI. V was pared by 2 bases and J by 2 bases, with 11 bases between. Written as DNA, the CDR3 is TGTGCCAGCAGTGAATTCCGGACTAACACAGATACGCAGTATTTT. Translated, it gives CASSEFRTNTDTQYF. The whole variable domain, filled in from reference TRBV2 and TRBJ2-3, reads EPEVTQTPSHQVTQMGQEVILRCVPISNHLYFYWYRQILGQKVEFLVSFYNNEISEKSEIFDDQFSVERPDGSNFTLKIRSTKLEDSAMYFCASSEFRTNTDTQYFGPGTRLTVL.

The chain uses TRBV27 and TRBJ2-3; weak D call: TRBD2 (5 bases). This CDR3 spans 14 amino acids. CDR1 is MNHEY, CDR2 SMNVEV, per germline (reference sequence). Between the trimmed V and J ends, which lost 7 bases and 2 bases, there was a span of 13 bases. CDR3 bases: TGTGCCAGCAAGGTCGAGGGAGCCACAGATACGCAGTATTTT. Its protein is CASKVEGATDTQYF.

This clone showed up just a few times. The chain joins TRBV6-5 to TRBJ1-2; no reliable D call. From germline, CDR1 is MNHEY and CDR2 SVGAGI. Trimming cost V 5 bases and J 2 bases, with 3 bases left between them. This CDR3 contains 11 residues. CDR3 residues: CASSTNYGYTF. In DNA form, the CDR3 reads TGTGCCAGCAGTACCAACTATGGCTACACCTTC.

V gene TRBV7-2 combines with J gene TRBJ2-7, with D perhaps TRBD2 (5 bases). The CDR3 covers 15 residues. Trimming left V 5 bases short and J 0 bases short, with 14 bases between. CDR1 is SGHTA, CDR2 FQGNSA, per germline. The CDR3 sequence is CASSGLAGRSYEQYF. CDR3 nucleotides: TGTGCCAGCAGCGGATTGGCGGGCCGCTCCTACGAGCAGTACTTC.

V is TRBV2 and J is TRBJ2-1; 7 nucleotides align to TRBD2. The CDR3 is made up of 14 amino acids. Germline-derived CDR1 and CDR2 are SNHLY and FYNNEI. Germline trimming cut 7 bases from V and 9 bases from J; bases unmatched to any gene: 12. DNA of the CDR3: TGTGCCAGCAACTTGGGCGGGAGATTGGGTGAGCAGTTCTTC. This encodes CASNLGGRLGEQFF.

This clone was detected a few times. The gene calls are TRBV29-1 and TRBJ1-1; D not certain. From germline, CDR1 is SQVTM and CDR2 ANQGSEA. V lost 0 bases and J 2 bases, leaving 10 bases between the germline ends. This CDR3 has 14 residues. CDR3 amino acids: CSVEDPGVNTEAFF. CDR3 DNA: TGCAGCGTTGAAGATCCGGGAGTTAACACTGAAGCTTTCTTT. Variable domain in full (rest from reference TRBV29-1 and TRBJ1-1): SAVISQKPSRDICQRGTSLTIQCQVDSQVTMMFWYRQQPGQSLTLIATANQGSEATYESGFVIDKFPISRPNLTFSTLTVSNMSPEDSSIYLCSVEDPGVNTEAFFGQGTRLTVV.

This chain joins TRBV6-5 and TRBJ2-2; D gene uncertain. Trimming stripped 4 bases from V and 4 bases from J, with 10 bases between. CDR1 MNHEY and CDR2 SVGAGI come from the germline V gene. This CDR3 is 14 amino acids long. CDR3 coding DNA: TGTGCCAGCAGTTCCACGTTGGGCACCGGGGAGCTGTTTTTT. Its translation is CASSSTLGTGELFF.

This clone was observed a handful of times. V and J are TRBV6-5 and TRBJ2-6; tentative D call: TRBD1 (6 bases). This CDR3 region has 15 residues. Germline V lookup: CDR1 MNHEY, CDR2 SVGAGI. The ends were cut back, 8 bases at V and 0 bases at J, with 11 bases in the middle. CDR3 DNA: TGTGCCAGCTTCGACAGGACCTCTGGGGCCAACGTCCTGACTTTC. Encoded protein: CASFDRTSGANVLTF.

This clone was recorded only once. The rearrangement uses TRBV2 and TRBJ1-5, with D tentatively TRBD1 (6 bases). In germline, CDR1 is SNHLY, CDR2 FYNNEI. The CDR3 runs 13 residues. The V end lost 6 bases, the J end lost 6 bases, and 12 bases lay between the germline ends. The CDR3 DNA reads as TGTGCCAGCAGGGCGGGGGCGGTTCAGCCCCAGCATTTT. This translates into CASRAGAVQPQHF.

The chain links TRBV6-5 to TRBJ2-3; TRBD2 matches 10 bases. The germline CDR1 and CDR2 sequences are MNHEY and SVGAGI. The CDR3 extends over 15 amino acids. The V and J ends lost 5 bases and 2 bases, in that order; junction bases with no gene match: 4. The CDR3: CASSKLAGSTDTQYF. DNA of the CDR3: TGTGCCAGCAGTAAACTAGCGGGGTCCACAGATACGCAGTATTTT.

This clone has just a few counts. J is TRBJ2-7 and V is TRBV25-1, with a tentative D call TRBD2 (6 bases). CDR1 is MGHDK and CDR2 is SYGVNS in the germline V gene. The ends were cut back, 5 bases at V and 2 bases at J, with 13 bases in the middle. The CDR3 is 14 residues long. Written as DNA, the CDR3 is TGTGCCAGCAGTCCCGGGACTGCACCCTACGAGCAGTACTTC. Its protein is CASSPGTAPYEQYF.

The chain links TRBV29-1 to TRBJ2-7; 7 bases align to TRBD2. Trimming removed 8 bases from V and 1 base from J; junction bases left unmatched: 8. CDR1 is SQVTM and CDR2 is ANQGSEA in the germline V gene. This CDR3 has 13 amino acids. The CDR3, as DNA: TGCAGCACACGGATGGGGGGGTCCTACGAGCAGTACTTC. This sequence encodes CSTRMGGSYEQYF.

This clone was counted between two and nine times. V is TRBV27 and J is TRBJ1-1; tentatively, D is TRBD1 (5 bases). Germline V gene sequence: CDR1 MNHEY, CDR2 SMNVEV (reference sequence). V was shortened by 3 bases and J by 6 bases, with 8 bases between the two germline ends. The CDR3 is 12 amino acids. CDR3: CASSFRGAEAFF. The CDR3 DNA reads TGTGCCAGCAGTTTCAGAGGGGCTGAAGCTTTCTTT.